The 26 T cell receptor beta chains in this list originate from one sample, sequenced in a study of blood T cell repertoires in COVID-19. The table came from immunoSEQ multiplex PCR; TCRdb's copy has only in-frame clones and leaves some out. Here the sample spans more than 300,000 clones, about 90% being singletons. Sample: peripheral blood. The receptors were gathered from a man younger than 35 who had recovered from COVID-19.

The V gene is TRBV9, the J gene TRBJ2-1, with D possibly TRBD1 on 5 matching bases. Germline assignment: CDR1 SGDLS and CDR2 YYNGEE. CDR3 length: 14 residues. Trimming removed 0 bases from V and 5 bases from J, with 9 bases in between. The CDR3 spells CASSVDPQDNEQFF. The DNA for the CDR3 is TGTGCCAGCAGCGTAGACCCACAGGACAATGAGCAGTTCTTC.

This chain connects TRBV3-1 (or the pseudogene TRBV3-2) to TRBJ2-5, with TRBD2 matching over 14 bases. V was clipped by 4 bases and J by 5 bases; unmatched bases: 3. This CDR3 region has 15 residues. Germline CDR1 LGHDT, CDR2 YNNKEL (reference sequence). CDR3 coding DNA: TGTGCCAGCAGCCGACTAGCGGGAGGGCCCGAGACCCAGTACTTC. Its protein product is CASSRLAGGPETQYF.

This rearrangement joins TRBV7-8 to TRBJ1-1; TRBD1 aligns across 8 bases. This CDR3 has 14 residues. Germline values: CDR1 SGHVS, CDR2 FQNEAQ. J lost 1 base, V lost 5 bases, and 3 bases had no gene match. CDR3 in DNA: TGTGCCAGCAGCGCAGGGACAGGGAACACTGAAGCTTTCTTT. This codes for CASSAGTGNTEAFF.

The chain links TRBV7-2 to TRBJ2-5; 8 bases match TRBD2. This CDR3 has 16 residues. The V gene end was trimmed by 5 bases and the J gene end by 5 bases; junction bases not matched to a gene: 13. The germline gives CDR1 SGHTA, CDR2 FQGNSA. This CDR3 is CASSPRGRGAAETQYF. The CDR3 nucleotides read TGTGCCAGCAGCCCGAGAGGGCGGGGGGCCGCTGAGACCCAGTACTTC.

The chain uses TRBV30 and TRBJ1-4; D is ambiguous. The CDR3 loop spans 11 amino acids. Trimming stripped 7 bases from V and 8 bases from J, with 11 bases between. Germline V CDR1 and CDR2: GTSNPN, SVGIG (reference sequence). The CDR3 DNA is TGTGCCTTTGACGGGGTAGAAAAACTGTTTTTT. Translated: CAFDGVEKLFF.

The chain joins TRBV24-1 to TRBJ1-5; 7 nucleotides align to TRBD1. This CDR3 spans 13 amino acids. V was clipped by 2 bases and J by 11 bases; unmatched bases: 5. Germline V CDR1 and CDR2: KGHDR, SFDVKD. DNA for the CDR3: TGTGCCACCAGTGATTCCCCCCAGGGGGCCCAGCATTTT. It specifies CATSDSPQGAQHF.

This clone was recorded once. The chain combines TRBV4-1 with TRBJ1-1, with 8 bases identical to TRBD1. Looked up from germline, CDR1 is MGHRA and CDR2 is YSYEKL. This CDR3 region has 17 residues. After removal of 4 bases from V and 0 bases from J, the junction contained 10 bases not matched to a gene. The CDR3 here is CASSPGQGAVMNTEAFF. DNA of the CDR3: TGCGCCAGCAGCCCCGGACAGGGCGCCGTTATGAACACTGAAGCTTTCTTT.

This clone appeared a single time. The chain uses TRBV20-1 and TRBJ1-2; the D is unclear. The length of the CDR3 is 11 residues. Trimming removed 3 bases from V and 4 bases from J, with 6 bases in between. Germline V CDR1 and CDR2: DFQATT, SNEGSKA (reference sequence). CDR3 amino acids: CSASSVYGYTF. The DNA of the CDR3 is TGCAGTGCTAGTTCTGTCTATGGCTACACCTTC.

There are many counts of this clone. The chain couples TRBV7-2 to TRBJ1-5; 9 bases align to TRBD1. The CDR3 extends over 16 amino acids. CDR1 and CDR2 (germline): SGHTA, FQGNSA. The V gene end was trimmed by 4 bases and the J gene end by 2 bases; junction bases not matched to a gene: 6. The CDR3 here is CASSYTGGFGNQPQHF. For the CDR3, the DNA is TGTGCCAGCAGCTATACAGGGGGCTTCGGCAATCAGCCCCAGCATTTT.

This chain uses TRBV11-2 with TRBJ2-7; 8 positions match TRBD2. The CDR3 has 18 residues. V shed 6 bases and J 0 bases; nucleotides not matched to a gene: 16. Germline lookup yields CDR1 SGHAT and CDR2 FQNNGV. The CDR3 loop reads CASRRGGVLAATSYEQYF. The CDR3 DNA reads as TGTGCCAGCAGAAGGGGGGGGGTACTAGCGGCAACCTCCTACGAGCAGTACTTC.

The chain combines TRBV9 with TRBJ2-2; TRBD1 might be the D (6 bases). Germline CDR1 SGDLS, CDR2 YYNGEE. Deletions cut 4 bases from V and 6 bases from J, with 13 bases between. The CDR3 runs to 14 residues. CDR3: CASSLRGIAGELFF. The CDR3 DNA follows: TGTGCCAGCAGCCTCAGGGGAATCGCCGGGGAGCTGTTTTTT.

This rearrangement joins TRBV7-2 to TRBJ1-3; no reliable D call. The ends were cut back, 5 bases at V and 1 base at J, with 12 bases in the middle. Germline-derived CDR1 and CDR2 are SGHTA and FQGNSA. The CDR3 loop spans 15 amino acids. CDR3 loop: CASSHKKRSGNTIYF. The CDR3 DNA reads TGTGCCAGCAGCCACAAAAAAAGATCTGGAAACACCATATATTTT.

The chain joins TRBV6-5 to TRBJ2-7; 11 bases align to TRBD1. V lost 4 bases and J lost 2; bases outside the gene matches: 7. The germline gives CDR1 MNHEY, CDR2 SVGAGI. This CDR3 has 16 amino acids. This CDR3 is CASSLFPGQGAYEQYF. The CDR3 coding sequence is TGTGCCAGCAGTTTATTCCCGGGACAGGGGGCCTACGAGCAGTACTTC.

V usage is TRBV12-3 or TRBV12-4 and J usage is TRBJ2-3; 7 positions match TRBD1. J lost 5 bases, V lost 8 bases, and 7 bases had no gene match. The CDR3 length is 13 residues. In DNA form, the CDR3 reads TGTGCCAGCGCGGACAGGAGCCAAGATACGCAGTATTTT. Encoded protein: CASADRSQDTQYF.

The chain joins TRBV6-5 to TRBJ2-3; 14 bases fit TRBD2. J gave up 7 bases and V 2 bases, and 2 bases lay outside the gene matches. This CDR3 region has 15 residues. Looked up from germline, CDR1 is MNHEY and CDR2 is SVGAGI. The CDR3 bases are TGTGCCAGCAGTTACGGACTAGCGGGGGGAAATACGCAGTATTTT. Amino acid sequence: CASSYGLAGGNTQYF.

The chain recombines TRBV6-5 with TRBJ1-5; TRBD1 matches 7 bases. With V trimmed by 7 bases and J by 3 bases, 9 bases remained unmatched. The CDR3 contains 15 residues. The germline V gene encodes CDR1 MNHEY and CDR2 SVGAGI. The CDR3 reads CASNVDRVDNQPQHF. The CDR3 DNA sequence: TGTGCCAGCAACGTCGACAGGGTTGACAATCAGCCCCAGCATTTT.

The chain carries TRBV5-1 and TRBJ2-5; D uncertain. Trimming removed 6 bases at V and 4 bases at J, with 16 bases between. This CDR3 has 14 residues. Germline values: CDR1 SGHRS, CDR2 YFSETQ. CDR3 sequence reads: CASTLQYPSETQYF. The DNA of the CDR3 is TGCGCCAGCACCTTACAGTACCCGTCAGAGACCCAGTACTTC.

V gene TRBV2 combines with J gene TRBJ1-1; D may be TRBD1 (5 bases). V was trimmed by 5 bases and J by 1 base, leaving 5 bases between them. The CDR3 sequence is 12 residues long. Germline V gene sequence: CDR1 SNHLY, CDR2 FYNNEI. The CDR3 DNA follows: TGTGCCAGCAGTACAGGGAACACTGAAGCTTTCTTT. Translating gives CASSTGNTEAFF.

This chain uses TRBV2 with TRBJ2-1, with 13 bases identical to TRBD2. V was pared by 4 bases and J by 9 bases, with 6 bases of the junction left unmatched. This CDR3 region has 15 residues. Germline V gene data show CDR1 as SNHLY and CDR2 as FYNNEI. Here the CDR3 reads CASSGTSGGISEQFF. Here the CDR3 DNA reads TGTGCCAGCAGTGGGACTAGCGGGGGAATCAGTGAGCAGTTCTTC. Using reference TRBV2 and TRBJ2-1 for the parts outside the CDR3, the full variable domain is EPEVTQTPSHQVTQMGQEVILRCVPISNHLYFYWYRQILGQKVEFLVSFYNNEISEKSEIFDDQFSVERPDGSNFTLKIRSTKLEDSAMYFCASSGTSGGISEQFFGPGTRLTVL.

This rearrangement joins TRBV7-2 to TRBJ2-1, with 10 bases that match TRBD2. Germline V gene data show CDR1 as SGHTA and CDR2 as FQGNSA. Trimming at V came to 1 base and at J to 7 bases, leaving 4 bases not matched to a gene. This CDR3 comprises 15 residues. CDR3 DNA sequence: TGTGCCAGCAGCTTAGTTGGACTAGCGGCAAATGAGCAGTTCTTC. Translating it yields CASSLVGLAANEQFF.

This clone was observed a single time. The CDR3 protein is CASSRWGLAGGFHSYEQYF. CDR3 nucleotides: TGTGCCAGCAGCAGGTGGGGACTAGCGGGGGGCTTTCACTCCTACGAGCAGTACTTC. The chain joins TRBV21-1 to TRBJ2-7; TRBD2, the D gene given by the table, was not confirmed from the DNA. TRBV21-1 is listed as a pseudogene. The CDR3 runs to 19 residues.

Here the CDR3 reads CASRPDDRVNSPLHF. Here the CDR3 DNA reads TGTGCCAGCAGACCCGATGACAGAGTCAATTCACCCCTCCACTTT. The V and J genes are TRBV6-5 and TRBJ1-6, with D possibly being TRBD1 (5 bases). Trimming took 6 bases from V and 7 from J, leaving 16 bases between them. The germline V gene encodes CDR1 MNHEY and CDR2 SVGAGI. The CDR3 extends over 15 amino acids.

This clone was found once. The chain couples TRBV30 to TRBJ2-1; 16 nucleotides line up with TRBD2. This CDR3 contains 14 residues. Trimming removed 2 bases from V and 13 bases from J; junction bases left unmatched: 5. The germline CDR1 and CDR2 sequences are GTSNPN and SVGIG (reference sequence). The CDR3 protein is CAWSPGTSGRAQFF. In DNA, the CDR3 is TGTGCCTGGAGTCCCGGGACTAGCGGGAGGGCTCAGTTCTTC.

The chain employs TRBV27 and TRBJ2-7; 13 bases map to TRBD2. The CDR3 extends over 15 amino acids. After removal of 5 bases from V and 3 bases from J, the junction contained 4 bases not matched to a gene. Per the germline V gene, CDR1 is MNHEY and CDR2 is SMNVEV (reference sequence). The CDR3 region is CASSQGLAGNYEQYF. The CDR3 DNA is TGTGCCAGCAGTCAGGGACTAGCGGGAAACTACGAGCAGTACTTC.

The chain is built from TRBV6-2 or TRBV6-3 and TRBJ2-7, with 8 positions matching TRBD1. Losses at the gene ends were 0 bases for V and 3 bases for J; bases not matched to a gene: 7. Looked up from germline, CDR1 is MNHEY and CDR2 is SVGEGT. The CDR3 is made up of 16 amino acids. The chain's CDR3 is CASSYSSSTGDYEQYF. The CDR3, as DNA: TGTGCCAGCAGTTACTCGAGTTCGACAGGGGACTACGAGCAGTACTTC.

Only one count was recorded for this clone. The rearrangement uses TRBV6-6 and TRBJ2-7; 7 bases map to TRBD2. V lost 0 bases to trimming and J lost 7 bases; unmatched junction nucleotides: 0. The CDR3 is 12 residues long. The germline CDR1 and CDR2 sequences are MNHNY and SVGAGI (reference sequence). CDR3 nucleotide sequence: TGTGCCAGCAGTTACTCCGGGGGGGAGCAGTACTTC. Encoded protein: CASSYSGGEQYF.